Here is one T cell receptor beta chain with its context. The data stem from a study of blood T cell repertoires in COVID-19. Profiled with immunoSEQ multiplex PCR; TCRdb holds only in-frame clones, not every one. This sample carries 89,000 or so clones, 85% of them seen once, and the ten largest clones take around 38%. The CDR3 is 14 amino acids. Trimming pared 3 bases from V and 5 bases from J, leaving 15 bases between. Per germline, CDR1 SGHNT and CDR2 YYREEE (reference sequence). The chain recombines TRBV5-4 with TRBJ2-7, with D perhaps matching TRBD2 (6 bases). The sample was peripheral blood. The clonotype comes from a man aged 80 or over with acute or convalescent COVID-19. In DNA, the CDR3 is TGTGCCAGCAGCTCCCCGGGGGAATGGGACGAGCAGTACTTC. Encoded protein: CASSSPGEWDEQYF. The complete variable domain, with remaining parts taken from reference TRBV5-4 and TRBJ2-7, reads ETGVTQSPTHLIKTRGQQVTLRCSSQSGHNTVSWYQQALGQGPQFIFQYYREEENGRGNFPPRFSGLQFPNYSSELNVNALELDDSALYLCASSSPGEWDEQYFGPGTRLTVT.